Listed below are T cell receptor beta chains from one sample, sequenced in a study of cytomegalovirus exposure and HLA in healthy donors. Here immunoSEQ multiplex PCR was the method, and the copy in TCRdb shows in-frame clones only, minus some. The repertoire has 73,000 or so clones, around 94% of them found once; the top ten carry approximately 3%. Specimen: PBMCs. All receptors derive from a woman younger than 35 in good health and CMV-seropositive. CDR3s include the opening cysteine and the closing phenylalanine or tryptophan. A D gene is named only where the DNA matches it firmly. Size values are once, few and many counts, or a class for expanded clones, and some rows have none.

J | D | V | size | CDR3 | DNA
TRBJ1-5 | . | TRBV5-1 | . | CASSLGGGNQPQHF | TGCGCCAGCAGCTTGGGGGGCGGCAATCAGCCCCAGCATTTT
TRBJ2-3 | TRBD1 | TRBV27 | . | CASSKWTGFTTDTQYF | TGTGCCAGCAGCAAATGGACAGGGTTTACGACAGATACGCAGTATTTT
TRBJ2-1 | TRBD1 | TRBV5-1 | . | CASSTRQGKQFF | TGCGCCAGCAGCACTCGACAGGGCAAGCAGTTCTTC
TRBJ2-7 | . | TRBV6-1 | . | CASSEEGISYEQYF | TGTGCCAGCAGTGAGGAGGGGATCTCCTACGAGCAGTACTTC
TRBJ2-2 | . | TRBV2 | . | CASSIVRGTGELFF | TGTGCCAGCAGTATCGTGCGTGGCACCGGGGAGCTGTTTTTT
TRBJ1-1 | TRBD1 | TRBV5-1 | . | CASRAGGSTEAFF | TGCGCCAGCAGGGCAGGGGGATCCACTGAAGCTTTCTTT
TRBJ1-1 | TRBD1 | TRBV5-1 | . | CASSAGQVNTEAFF | TGCGCCAGCAGCGCAGGACAGGTGAACACTGAAGCTTTCTTT
TRBJ1-1 | . | TRBV27 | . | CASSGTSGTEAFF | TGTGCCAGCAGTGGGACAAGCGGCACTGAAGCTTTCTTT
TRBJ1-2 | TRBD1 | TRBV4-1 | . | CASSQDLGQGYGYTF | TGCGCCAGCAGCCAAGACCTTGGACAGGGGTATGGCTACACCTTC
TRBJ1-6 | TRBD1 | TRBV5-6 | . | CASSGRDRGTFYNSPLHF | TGTGCCAGCAGCGGCCGGGACAGGGGGACTTTTTATAATTCACCCCTCCACTTT
TRBJ2-1 | TRBD2 | TRBV5-1 | . | CASSLVPLASGGWNEQFF | TGCGCCAGCAGCTTGGTCCCCCTGGCTAGCGGGGGTTGGAATGAGCAGTTCTTC
TRBJ1-1 | . | TRBV6-6 | . | CASSYSGQAFF | TGTGCCAGCAGTTACTCTGGGCAAGCTTTCTTT
TRBJ2-7 | TRBD2 | TRBV28 | . | CASRTSGPTYEQYF | TGTGCCAGCAGGACTAGCGGGCCAACCTACGAGCAGTACTTC
TRBJ2-1 | . | TRBV9 | . | CASSVGSGDLNEQFF | TGTGCCAGCAGCGTAGGGTCAGGGGATCTGAATGAGCAGTTCTTC
TRBJ1-2 | . | TRBV6-5 | . | CASSWTGGLGYTF | TGTGCCAGCAGCTGGACGGGGGGATTAGGCTACACCTTC
TRBJ1-6 | TRBD1 | TRBV19 | . | CASSMGTGLSPLHF | TGTGCCAGTAGTATGGGGACAGGGTTATCACCCCTCCACTTT
TRBJ2-7 | . | TRBV9 | . | CASSVRQDLGEQYF | TGTGCCAGCAGCGTCAGACAGGACCTTGGAGAGCAGTACTTC
TRBJ2-1 | . | TRBV5-8 | . | CASSGWQFF | TGTGCCAGCTCCGGGTGGCAGTTCTTC
TRBJ2-3 | . | TRBV5-1 | few | CASSFQGWGTDTQYF | TGCGCCAGCAGCTTTCAGGGGTGGGGCACAGATACGCAGTATTTT
TRBJ1-2 | . | TRBV6-4 | once | CAGPRGLYGYTF | TGTGCCGGTCCAAGGGGCCTCTATGGCTACACCTTC
TRBJ2-2 | TRBD1 | TRBV5-5 | . | CASSWDRQFFGELFF | TGTGCCAGCAGCTGGGACAGGCAGTTTTTCGGGGAGCTGTTTTTT
TRBJ2-5 | . | TRBV5-1 | . | CASSLAPGKETQYF | TGCGCCAGCAGCTTGGCCCCAGGGAAGGAGACCCAGTACTTC
TRBJ2-7 | TRBD1 | TRBV7-6 | . | CASSAGQVHSYEQYF | TGTGCCAGCAGCGCGGGACAGGTCCACTCCTACGAGCAGTACTTC
TRBJ1-3 | TRBD1 | TRBV7-9 | . | CASSLPGGLSGNTIYF | TGTGCCAGCAGCTTACCAGGGGGCCTATCTGGAAACACCATATATTTT
TRBJ2-1 | . | TRBV29-1 | . | CSVAHNDRYNEQFF | TGCAGCGTTGCACACAATGACAGGTACAATGAGCAGTTCTTC
TRBJ2-7 | . | TRBV6-5 | . | CASSYGTYRDEQYF | TGTGCCAGCAGTTACGGGACATACAGAGACGAGCAGTACTTC
TRBJ2-5 | . | TRBV18 | . | CASSQRGQPQETQYF | TGTGCCAGCTCACAAAGAGGACAGCCCCAAGAGACCCAGTACTTC
TRBJ1-2 | TRBD1 | TRBV28 | . | CASSLSATGFYGYTF | TGTGCCAGCAGTTTGTCCGCGACAGGGTTTTATGGCTACACCTTC
TRBJ2-1 | TRBD2 | TRBV29-1 | . | CSVETRLAAYNEQFF | TGCAGCGTTGAAACCCGACTAGCGGCCTACAATGAGCAGTTCTTC
TRBJ2-7 | . | TRBV7-9 | once | CASSLAESHEQYF | TGTGCCAGCAGCTTAGCGGAGTCCCACGAGCAGTACTTC
TRBJ1-2 | . | TRBV29-1 | . | CSVVRGVGTNYGYTF | TGCAGCGTTGTCAGGGGAGTGGGGACTAACTATGGCTACACCTTC
TRBJ2-4 | TRBD2 | TRBV14 | once | CASGGTSGGAQYF | TGTGCCAGCGGAGGGACTAGCGGTGGGGCCCAGTACTTC
TRBJ2-3 | . | TRBV5-6 | once | CASSALLGPTDTQYF | TGTGCCAGCAGCGCCCTACTAGGACCCACAGATACGCAGTATTTT
TRBJ1-2 | TRBD1 | TRBV4-3 | . | CASSLGDRGNYGYTF | TGCGCCAGCAGCCTGGGGGACAGGGGAAACTATGGCTACACCTTC
TRBJ2-7 | TRBD1 | TRBV5-1 | . | CASSLDRGLYEQYF | TGCGCCAGCAGCCTGGACAGGGGGCTATACGAGCAGTACTTC
TRBJ2-1 | TRBD1 | TRBV10-3 | . | CAISEQGLWDSYNEQFF | TGTGCCATCAGTGAGCAGGGGTTGTGGGACAGTTACAATGAGCAGTTCTTC
TRBJ1-2 | . | TRBV4-1 | . | CASSQQALTGTAYGYTF | TGCGCCAGCAGCCAACAGGCTTTAACCGGGACTGCCTATGGCTACACCTTC
TRBJ2-7 | . | TRBV21-1 | once | CASGGRGSYEQYF | TGTGCCAGCGGGGGCAGAGGCTCCTACGAGCAGTACTTC
TRBJ2-3 | . | TRBV7-9 | . | CASSLNRVLTDTQYF | TGTGCCAGCAGCTTGAACAGGGTCCTCACAGATACGCAGTATTTT
TRBJ1-4 | TRBD1 | TRBV5-4 | . | CASSRDSSNEKLFF | TGTGCCAGCAGTCGGGACAGCTCTAATGAAAAACTGTTTTTT